Below, 25 T cell receptor beta chains from the same sample are listed, as sequenced in a study of OX40 agonist ivuxolimab in advanced cancers. This table comes from immunoSEQ multiplex PCR, and its TCRdb copy is limited to in-frame clones, with some not included. The sample holds 55,000 to 90,000 clones, 80% to 90% seen once. The specimen comprised CD4+ or CD8+ T cells sorted from blood, sampled in a trial of the OX40 agonist ivuxolimab. Receptors were obtained from an adult with an advanced solid tumor such as melanoma, head and neck, liver or kidney cancer.

The V gene is TRBV18, the J gene TRBJ1-1, with D maybe TRBD1 (5 bases). The CDR3 runs to 13 residues. Germline CDR1 reads KGHSH; CDR2 reads LQKENI. The germline V and J ends were trimmed by 6 bases and 3 bases, with 11 bases remaining between them. The CDR3 DNA reads TGTGCCAGCTCCCGGGACGGAGACACTGAAGCTTTCTTT. Translated: CASSRDGDTEAFF.

The chain employs TRBV19 and TRBJ1-2, with a tentative D call TRBD1 (6 bases). The V end lost 7 bases, the J end lost 7 bases, and 16 bases lay between the germline ends. Germline CDR1 LNHDA, CDR2 SQIVND (reference sequence). This CDR3 spans 13 amino acids. CDR3 DNA sequence: TGTGCCAGTATGAACGACGGGGGCTCTGGCTACACCTTC. This codes for CASMNDGGSGYTF.

J is TRBJ2-5 and V is TRBV11-1, with D hard to call. The germline V gene encodes CDR1 SGHAT and CDR2 FQDESV (reference sequence). V was cut by 5 bases and J by 4 bases, with 8 bases left in between. CDR3 length: 12 amino acids. CDR3 region: CASSLFLETQYF. CDR3 DNA sequence: TGTGCCAGCAGCCTCTTCTTAGAGACCCAGTACTTC.

The genes are TRBV30 and TRBJ1-1; D possibly corresponds to TRBD1 (5 bases). From germline, CDR1 is GTSNPN and CDR2 SVGIG (reference sequence). The CDR3 loop spans 15 amino acids. V was clipped by 3 bases and J by 1 base, with 15 bases between them. The DNA for the CDR3 is TGTGCCTGGAGGGCATACCAGGGTTGGAACACTGAAGCTTTCTTT. It translates to CAWRAYQGWNTEAFF.

The chain recombines TRBV14 with TRBJ1-2; no firm D call. The CDR3 has 13 amino acids. Trimming shortened V by 5 bases and J by 3 bases, and 10 bases separated the two germline ends. In germline, CDR1 is SGHDN, CDR2 FVKESK. The chain's CDR3 is CASSTHYDYGYTF. The DNA for the CDR3 is TGTGCCAGCAGCACCCACTACGACTATGGCTACACCTTC.

This clone appeared a single time. The rearrangement joins TRBV20-1 to TRBJ2-5; D not resolved. CDR3 length: 11 amino acids. Trimming removed 1 base at V and 4 bases at J, with 4 bases between. Germline CDR1 and CDR2: DFQATT and SNEGSKA (reference sequence). The CDR3 spells CSARVPETQYF. The CDR3 coding sequence is TGCAGTGCTAGAGTTCCAGAGACCCAGTACTTC.

This rearrangement joins TRBV14 to TRBJ1-6, with 8 bases aligning to TRBD1. The germline V gene encodes CDR1 SGHDN and CDR2 FVKESK. The CDR3 consists of 18 residues. J was trimmed by 3 bases and V by 4 bases; bases with no gene match: 11. The CDR3 DNA is TGTGCCAGCAGCCCCGGGGACAGGAGCTATGACTATAATTCACCCCTCCACTTT. It encodes CASSPGDRSYDYNSPLHF.

V gene TRBV5-1 combines with J gene TRBJ2-1; 8 bases match TRBD2. The CDR3 extends over 17 amino acids. The trim removed 3 bases at V and 8 bases at J, leaving 16 bases unmatched. Looked up from germline, CDR1 is SGHRS and CDR2 is YFSETQ. The CDR3 sequence is CASSSRTSSFADYEQFF. The CDR3 nucleotides are TGCGCCAGCAGCTCTAGGACTAGCTCATTCGCGGACTATGAGCAGTTCTTC.

The gene calls are TRBV7-9 and TRBJ2-5; 8 bases line up with TRBD2. CDR3 size: 16 residues. Germline CDR1 is SEHNR and CDR2 is FQNEAQ (reference sequence). The J segment lost 4 bases and the V segment lost 5 bases, leaving 12 bases of the junction unmatched. The CDR3 sequence: CASSPGSAGGRETQYF. Written as DNA, the CDR3 is TGTGCCAGCAGCCCTGGTTCCGCGGGGGGAAGAGAGACCCAGTACTTC.

The chain combines TRBV6-1 with TRBJ1-2, with unresolved D. This CDR3 has 12 residues. V was cut by 7 bases and J by 4 bases, with 10 bases left in between. Germline CDR1 and CDR2: MNHNS and SASEGT. The CDR3 nucleotides read TGTGCCAGCACCCCAGGTTCCTATGGCTACACCTTC. Its translation is CASTPGSYGYTF.

J is TRBJ2-7 and V is TRBV6-5, with a possible D match to TRBD2 (6 bases). The germline V and J ends were trimmed by 6 bases and 0 bases, with 12 bases remaining between them. The germline V gene encodes CDR1 MNHEY and CDR2 SVGAGI. CDR3 length: 14 amino acids. CDR3 amino acids: CASRGDLTSYEQYF. In nucleotides, the CDR3 is TGTGCCAGCAGGGGGGACTTAACCTCCTACGAGCAGTACTTC.

V usage is TRBV6-5 and J usage is TRBJ1-5; D may be TRBD1 (5 bases). V was shortened by 0 bases and J by 6 bases, with 12 bases between the two germline ends. Germline lookup yields CDR1 MNHEY and CDR2 SVGAGI. The CDR3 is made up of 15 amino acids. CDR3 in amino acids: CASSYSAGLVQPQHF. The CDR3 DNA is TGTGCCAGCAGTTACTCAGCGGGGCTGGTTCAGCCCCAGCATTTT.

This chain links TRBV6-5 with TRBJ2-4; D possibly corresponds to TRBD2 (6 bases). The CDR3 runs 13 residues. The germline gives CDR1 MNHEY, CDR2 SVGAGI. V lost 7 bases to trimming and J lost 5 bases, with 12 bases between them. The CDR3 DNA follows: TGTGCCAGCACGGACGGAGGGGAAAACATTCAGTACTTC. It translates to CASTDGGENIQYF.

J is TRBJ1-2 and V is TRBV7-8; D is ambiguous. The ends were cut back, 4 bases at V and 4 bases at J, with 16 bases in the middle. CDR1 and CDR2 from the germline V gene are SGHVS and FQNEAQ. CDR3 size: 15 residues. CDR3 coding DNA: TGTGCCAGCAGCTCCGATTTGGGCAGGCTCTATGGCTACACCTTC. This gives the protein CASSSDLGRLYGYTF.

The chain combines TRBV5-1 with TRBJ2-3; 7 positions agree with TRBD1. Per germline, CDR1 SGHRS and CDR2 YFSETQ. J gave up 6 bases and V 4 bases, and 5 bases lay outside the gene matches. This CDR3 is 13 amino acids long. The CDR3 here is CASSREQGDTQYF. CDR3 DNA sequence: TGCGCCAGCAGCCGCGAACAGGGGGATACGCAGTATTTT.

The J gene is TRBJ1-2, the V gene TRBV2; D not resolved. The V gene's germline CDR1 is SNHLY and CDR2 FYNNEI. The CDR3 sequence is 12 residues long. Deletions cut 2 bases from V and 13 bases from J, with 14 bases between. CDR3 loop: CASSESRPTFTF. The CDR3 region has the DNA TGTGCCAGCAGTGAATCCCGTCCTACATTCACCTTC.

This clone was seen once. The rearrangement links TRBV6-1 to TRBJ2-5; possible D gene TRBD1, 7 bases. The CDR3 consists of 15 residues. The germline V gene has CDR1 MNHNS and CDR2 SASEGT. V was trimmed by 2 bases and J by 2 bases, leaving 12 bases between them. CDR3 in amino acids: CASSESGGQQETQYF. In DNA form, the CDR3 reads TGTGCCAGCAGTGAATCAGGGGGGCAACAAGAGACCCAGTACTTC.

J is TRBJ1-2 and V is TRBV29-1; a possible D gene is TRBD1 (5 bases). Deletions cut 2 bases from V and 2 bases from J, with 12 bases between. The CDR3 contains 14 residues. The germline CDR1 and CDR2 sequences are SQVTM and ANQGSEA. The CDR3 DNA reads TGCAGCGTTGAAACCGGGACGGGGAACTATGGCTACACCTTC. Protein sequence: CSVETGTGNYGYTF.

The CDR3 coding sequence is TGTGCCTGGACCCCAGGCAGGGATACGCAGTATTTT. Amino acids: CAWTPGRDTQYF. The chain combines TRBV30 with TRBJ2-3; D unclear. V was pared by 4 bases and J by 6 bases, with 11 bases between. Germline V CDR1 and CDR2: GTSNPN, SVGIG (reference sequence). The CDR3 is 12 residues long. Based on the CDR3 plus reference TRBV30 and TRBJ2-3, the full variable domain is SQTIHQWPATLVQPVGSPLSLECTVEGTSNPNLYWYRQAAGRGLQLLFYSVGIGQISSEVPQNLSASRPQDRQFILSSKKLLLSDSGFYLCAWTPGRDTQYFGPGTRLTVL.

The chain links TRBV7-2 to TRBJ1-5; TRBD1 aligns across 10 bases. CDR3 length: 14 residues. CDR1 and CDR2 (germline): SGHTA, FQGNSA. J gave up 3 bases and V 5 bases, and 1 base lay outside the gene matches. This CDR3 is CASSRQGANQPQHF. For the CDR3, the DNA is TGTGCCAGCAGCCGACAGGGGGCCAATCAGCCCCAGCATTTT.

V and J are TRBV7-2 and TRBJ1-4; 8 bases line up with TRBD1. The CDR3 runs to 14 residues. CDR1 SGHTA and CDR2 FQGNSA come from the germline V gene. The V segment lost 4 bases and the J segment 4 bases; nucleotides outside the gene matches: 2. The DNA of the CDR3 is TGTGCCAGCAGCTCGACAGGGGATAATGAAAAACTGTTTTTT. Protein sequence: CASSSTGDNEKLFF.

The chain links TRBV19 to TRBJ2-1, with a weak D call TRBD2 (6 bases). The CDR3 covers 18 residues. CDR1 and CDR2 from the germline V gene are LNHDA and SQIVND (reference sequence). Trimming shortened V by 5 bases and J by 4 bases, and 24 bases separated the two germline ends. CDR3 sequence reads: CASSPGTFSPTEYNEQFF. DNA for the CDR3: TGTGCCAGTAGTCCGGGGACTTTTTCCCCCACAGAATACAATGAGCAGTTCTTC.

This clone was counted once. This chain links TRBV19 with TRBJ1-5; TRBD1 aligns across 7 bases. The CDR3 extends over 15 amino acids. The junction had 7 bases not matched to a gene; V was cut back by 3 bases and J by 5 bases. From germline, CDR1 is LNHDA and CDR2 SQIVND (reference sequence). The CDR3 nucleotides read TGTGCCAGTAGTATTTCGACAGGGACATATCAGCCCCAGCATTTT. This gives the protein CASSISTGTYQPQHF.

This clone was picked up one time. This chain links TRBV5-1 with TRBJ1-2; D ambiguous. The CDR3 is 17 residues long. Trimming cost V 4 bases and J 0 bases, with 19 bases left between them. Germline loops: CDR1 SGHRS, CDR2 YFSETQ. As DNA, the CDR3 is TGCGCCAGCAGCCCGTCATTACTCGCAAAACCTAACTATGGCTACACCTTC. Residues: CASSPSLLAKPNYGYTF.

The count of this clone is one. This sequence joins TRBV27 and TRBJ1-2, with D uncertain. V was pared by 2 bases and J by 2 bases, with 9 bases between. The CDR3 is made up of 14 amino acids. In germline, CDR1 is MNHEY, CDR2 SMNVEV (reference sequence). Written as DNA, the CDR3 is TGTGCCAGCAGTTTACGCGGAGGGAACTATGGCTACACCTTC. This codes for CASSLRGGNYGYTF.